These 2 T cell receptor beta chains were sequenced from one sample in a study of blood T cell repertoires in COVID-19. Profiled with immunoSEQ multiplex PCR; TCRdb holds only in-frame clones, not every one. The sample lists 75,000 to 90,000 clones, 91% occurring once. Sequenced material: peripheral blood. These TCRs come from a human donor in a cohort sampled during active COVID-19.

The J gene is TRBJ2-1, the V gene TRBV27; 11 bases map to TRBD2. V trimming: 0 bases; J trimming: 4 bases; junction bases outside the gene matches: 14. The CDR3 is 20 amino acids. CDR1 is MNHEY and CDR2 is SMNVEV in the germline V gene (reference sequence). The CDR3 DNA reads TGTGCCAGCAGTTTATCAAGCTGGCTAGCGGGGGGCCAGCGATACAATGAGCAGTTCTTC. Its translation is CASSLSSWLAGGQRYNEQFF.

V gene TRBV4-3 combines with J gene TRBJ1-1; D is undetermined. Trimming shortened V by 0 bases and J by 6 bases, and 14 bases separated the two germline ends. The CDR3 covers 15 residues. From germline, CDR1 is LGHNA and CDR2 YSLEER. In DNA form, the CDR3 reads TGCGCCAGCAGCCAAGATTGGGCGGGGTGGGCTGAAGCTTTCTTT. The encoded protein is CASSQDWAGWAEAFF.